The clone carrying this T cell receptor (beta chain) was found a few times. Antigen: not known. The CDR3 sequence is 15 residues long. Trimming took off 4 bases at V and 3 bases at J, with 16 bases between the two ends. Germline values: CDR1 LGHDT, CDR2 YNNKEL (reference sequence). This sample is part of a study of early T cells in non-severe SARS-CoV-2 infection. Study context: Alpha and beta chains were unpaired, from unsorted whole-blood bulk RNA. Regarding the study as a whole: VDJdb matching favored anti-spike CD8 responses, missing private and CD4 specificities.

MiXCR, run by TCRdb on the 5' RACE reads, gives a single entry per CDR3 protein. The sample holds almost 85,000 distinct CDR3 sequences, 12% seen once. The chain uses TRBV3-1 and TRBJ2-7; D unclear. The sequencing input was whole blood. The TCR originated in an adult who was a healthcare worker with PCR-confirmed SARS-CoV-2 infection or an uninfected control (not recorded which). The CDR3 region has the DNA TGTGCCAGCAGCCCCGCCCCCCCTAGGGACTACGAGCAGTACTTC. Translated: CASSPAPPRDYEQYF.